These 4 T cell receptor beta chains originate from one sample sequenced in a study of cytomegalovirus exposure and HLA in healthy donors. The PCR employed 60 Vbeta primers together with 13 Jbeta primers. Data came from immunoSEQ multiplex PCR; TCRdb stores just in-frame clones and leaves some out. Here the sample table reports some 150,000 clones. The sample comprised PBMCs. The origin of the receptors is a woman between 18 and 29 years old in good health and CMV-seropositive.

The chain joins TRBV13 to TRBJ1-3; 7 nucleotides align to TRBD1. Germline V lookup: CDR1 PRHDT, CDR2 FYEKMQ (reference sequence). V was pared by 5 bases and J by 8 bases, with 15 bases of the junction left unmatched. This CDR3 is built from 16 residues. The CDR3 spells CASSRKEGALSDTIYF. CDR3 coding DNA: TGTGCCAGCAGCCGAAAGGAGGGGGCGCTTTCGGACACCATATATTTT.

The CDR3 DNA sequence: TGTGCCAGCCCTGTTGGGGCCAAGTACACTGAAGCTTTCTTT. Its translation: CASPVGAKYTEAFF. The chain employs TRBV14 and TRBJ1-1; tentatively, D is TRBD1 (5 bases). Trimming pared 8 bases from V and 3 bases from J, leaving 16 bases between. In germline, CDR1 is SGHDN, CDR2 FVKESK. CDR3 length: 14 amino acids.

The chain couples TRBV9 to TRBJ2-1; no definite D call. V dropped 0 bases and J dropped 9 bases, with 4 bases sitting between them. Germline V gives CDR1 SGDLS, CDR2 YYNGEE. This CDR3 has 11 residues. CDR3 protein: CASSVDSEQFF. CDR3 DNA sequence: TGTGCCAGCAGCGTAGATAGTGAGCAGTTCTTC.

V usage is TRBV2 and J usage is TRBJ1-2; D is uncertain. Germline CDR1 SNHLY, CDR2 FYNNEI. With 5 bases removed from V and 7 bases from J, the gap between germline ends came to 14 bases. This CDR3 region has 13 residues. CDR3 DNA: TGTGCCAGCAGTCAGGCCTTGGTAGGTGGCTACACCTTC. Translation gives CASSQALVGGYTF.